Shown below are 20 T cell receptor beta chains from a single sample sequenced in a study of breast tumors, draining lymph nodes, adjacent tissues. Breast cancer patients provided tissue from their axillary draining lymph nodes. From the multiplex PCR reads, TCRdb called clonotypes with MiXCR, one entry per CDR3 protein. This sample has 140,000 to 150,000 distinct CDR3 sequences, with 32% found just once. What was sequenced was axillary lymph node tissue. The receptors come from a female donor with breast cancer. Some clones in this sample may be carry-over from other donors' samples.

V gene TRBV7-8 combines with J gene TRBJ1-4, with D maybe TRBD1 (6 bases). The CDR3 is 13 residues long. The V end was cut by 2 bases, the J end by 8 bases, with 9 bases between. CDR1 is SGHVS, CDR2 FQNEAQ, per germline. The CDR3 reads CASSLRTGEKLFF. The CDR3, as DNA: TGTGCCAGCAGCTTAAGAACAGGGGAAAAACTGTTTTTT.

The rearrangement joins TRBV6-2 or TRBV6-3 to TRBJ1-5; 11 nucleotides agree with TRBD1. Germline V lookup: CDR1 MNHEY, CDR2 SVGEGT. V lost 4 bases to trimming and J lost 9 bases; unmatched junction nucleotides: 11. The CDR3 is 16 amino acids. CDR3 DNA sequence: TGTGCCAGCAGTTCCATGGCGCCGGGACAGGGGGGGCCCCAGCATTTT. Residues: CASSSMAPGQGGPQHF.

Ten or more counts support this clonotype. This may be a read error: a much more frequent sequence differs by one nucleotide. The CDR3 sequence is CASSHITNYEQYF. CDR3 in DNA: TGTGCCAGCAGTCACATAACTAACTACGAGCAGTACTTC. This chain links TRBV6-6 with TRBJ2-7; no definite D call. CDR1 is MNHNY and CDR2 is SVGAGI in the germline V gene (reference sequence). Trimming shortened V by 5 bases and J by 3 bases, and 11 bases separated the two germline ends. CDR3 length: 13 residues.

This clonotype occurred many times. V gene TRBV5-1 combines with J gene TRBJ2-3, with 7 nucleotides matching TRBD1. Germline loops: CDR1 SGHRS, CDR2 YFSETQ. The CDR3 extends over 15 amino acids. Trimming at V came to 4 bases and at J to 1 base, leaving 6 bases not matched to a gene. CDR3 amino acids: CASSRPTGGTDTQYF. CDR3 nucleotide sequence: TGCGCCAGCAGCCGTCCAACAGGGGGCACAGATACGCAGTATTTT.

This clonotype was detected ten times or more. The CDR3 region is CASSFGQGGTIYF. For the CDR3, the DNA is TGTGCCAGCAGCTTCGGACAGGGGGGCACCATATATTTT. V gene TRBV6-5 combines with J gene TRBJ1-3, with 10 bases aligning to TRBD1. Germline V gene sequence: CDR1 MNHEY, CDR2 SVGAGI. The CDR3 loop spans 13 amino acids. J was trimmed by 9 bases and V by 6 bases; bases with no gene match: 5.

This clonotype was recorded many times. The gene calls are TRBV6-4 and TRBJ1-5; D possibly corresponds to TRBD1 (6 bases). V dropped 7 bases and J dropped 5 bases, with 15 bases sitting between them. Looked up from germline, CDR1 is MRHNA and CDR2 is SNTAGT. The CDR3 runs to 14 residues. Here the CDR3 reads CASMGGGEYQPQHF. The CDR3 DNA reads as TGTGCCAGCATGGGGGGGGGCGAGTATCAGCCCCAGCATTTT.

This clonotype was seen at least ten times. The rearrangement joins TRBV12-5 to TRBJ2-6; 11 bases align to TRBD1. Trimming removed 0 bases from V and 2 bases from J; junction bases left unmatched: 12. The CDR3 loop spans 21 amino acids. CDR1 LGHNT and CDR2 FRNRAP come from the germline V gene. This chain's CDR3 is CASGLVIRWTGGAPGANVLTF. DNA for the CDR3: TGTGCTAGTGGTTTGGTAATTAGGTGGACAGGGGGCGCGCCTGGGGCCAACGTCCTGACTTTC.

V is TRBV12-3 or TRBV12-4 and J is TRBJ1-2; TRBD1 matches 11 bases. The CDR3 runs 13 residues. V was clipped by 6 bases and J by 6 bases; unmatched bases: 3. This CDR3 reads CASSGTGGNGYTF. The CDR3 DNA follows: TGTGCCAGCAGCGGGACAGGGGGAAATGGCTACACCTTC.

This clonotype has at least ten counts. A read error may explain this, as a much larger clone is one base away. The rearrangement links TRBV5-6 to TRBJ1-2, with TRBD1 matching over 9 bases. The CDR3 consists of 17 residues. After removal of 2 bases from V and 7 bases from J, the junction contained 15 bases not matched to a gene. From germline, CDR1 is SGHDT and CDR2 YYEEEE. The CDR3 DNA reads TGTGCCAGCAGCTTCCAAACGTCTGGACAGGGGATGAGTGGCTACACCTTC. Amino acid sequence: CASSFQTSGQGMSGYTF.

This clonotype was recorded at least ten times. This rearrangement joins TRBV2 to TRBJ2-1, with a tentative D call TRBD1 (6 bases). This CDR3 contains 16 residues. V lost 6 bases, J lost 2 bases, and 17 bases lay in between. Germline CDR1 is SNHLY and CDR2 is FYNNEI. The CDR3 region has the DNA TGTGCCAGCAGGACCCACAGGGCTGGTGCCTACAATGAGCAGTTCTTC. Translated: CASRTHRAGAYNEQFF.

This clonotype was found many times. The CDR3 loop is CASSLAHSAYEQYF. As DNA, the CDR3 is TGTGCCAGCAGCTTAGCGCATAGTGCTTACGAGCAGTACTTC. V gene TRBV7-9 combines with J gene TRBJ2-7; D not certain. CDR1 is SEHNR, CDR2 FQNEAQ, per germline (reference sequence). Deletions cut 0 bases from V and 4 bases from J, with 10 bases between. The CDR3 is made up of 14 amino acids.

This clonotype was counted at least ten times. The chain is built from TRBV2 and TRBJ2-2; either TRBD1 or TRBD2 may supply D (5 bases each). The CDR3 length is 10 residues. The germline gives CDR1 SNHLY, CDR2 FYNNEI. The ends were cut back, 8 bases at V and 7 bases at J, with 5 bases in the middle. This CDR3 reads CASGGGELFF. The CDR3 DNA reads as TGTGCCAGCGGGGGCGGGGAGCTGTTTTTT.

This clonotype showed up many times. At one end the junction does not follow the germline gene, possibly because of a read error. The V gene is TRBV20-1, the J gene TRBJ2-5; D remains unclear. The CDR3 is made up of 11 amino acids. Germline V gene data show CDR1 as DFQATT and CDR2 as SNEGSKA (reference sequence). The CDR3 sequence is CSARGQETQSF. As DNA, the CDR3 is TGCAGTGCTAGAGGACAAGAGACCCAGTCCTTC.

On this clonotype: Given a much more abundant clone one base away, this may be a read error. The genes are TRBV3-1 and TRBJ1-4; 7 positions match TRBD1. From germline, CDR1 is LGHDT and CDR2 YNNKEL (reference sequence). The CDR3 length is 14 residues. The CDR3 here is CASSLSGTDENLFF. In nucleotides, the CDR3 is TGTGCCAGCAGCCTTTCCGGGACAGATGAAAACCTGTTTTTT. The full variable domain, rest sourced from reference TRBV3-1 and TRBJ1-4, is DTAVSQTPKYLVTQMGNDKSIKCEQNLGHDTMYWYKQDSKKFLKIMFSYNNKELIINETVPNRFSPKSPDKAHLNLHINSLELGDSAVYFCASSLSGTDENLFFGSGTQLSVL.

With respect to this clonotype: As the CDR3 is not closed by the conserved phenylalanine or tryptophan, this likely results from a read error. No DNA is shown, since the ends of the CDR3 on it are uncertain; the CDR3 is the one TCRdb lists. The chain is built from TRBV5-6 and TRBJ1-2; the table assigns TRBD1, which was not confirmed against the DNA. From its first to its last residue, the CDR3 has 13 amino acids. Germline values: CDR1 SGHDT, CDR2 YYEEEE. CDR3 amino acids: CASRLTGGPGNTL.

In this sample, this clonotype turned up many times. This chain connects TRBV5-1 to TRBJ1-2; D not certain. The germline V and J ends were trimmed by 1 base and 4 bases, with 14 bases remaining between them. Per the germline V gene, CDR1 is SGHRS and CDR2 is YFSETQ. This CDR3 comprises 15 residues. The CDR3: CASSLTAPSPYGYTF. Written as DNA, the CDR3 is TGCGCCAGCAGCTTGACGGCACCGTCCCCCTATGGCTACACCTTC.

For this clonotype: The junction departs from germline at one end; a sequencing error may be responsible. The chain uses TRBV7-6 and TRBJ2-5; 8 bases map to TRBD1. This CDR3 has 14 residues. Germline-derived CDR1 and CDR2 are SGHVS and FNYEAQ. The chain's CDR3 is CASSRRQGTETQHF. The CDR3 coding sequence is TGTGCCAGCAGCCGTCGACAGGGGACCGAGACCCAGCACTTC.

Remarks on this clonotype: Just one base apart from a much larger clone, this may be a read error. The rearrangement joins TRBV7-3 to TRBJ1-2, with D unresolved. The CDR3 spans 15 residues. Germline V gives CDR1 SGHTA, CDR2 FQGTGA. The CDR3 sequence: CASSPEQQPYYGYPF. The CDR3 DNA reads TGTGCCAGCAGCCCCGAGCAACAGCCTTACTATGGCTACCCCTTC.

This clonotype showed up many times. The CDR3 protein is CASSFVEGETQYF. In DNA, the CDR3 is TGTGCCAGCAGCTTTGTAGAGGGAGAGACCCAGTACTTC. V gene TRBV11-2 combines with J gene TRBJ2-5, with TRBD2 as a possible D gene (5 bases). Germline V gene data show CDR1 as SGHAT and CDR2 as FQNNGV. The CDR3 is 13 amino acids. V gave up 3 bases and J gave up 4 bases, with 9 bases separating them.

Many counts were recorded for this clonotype. V and J are TRBV7-9 and TRBJ2-2, with 9 nucleotides matching TRBD2. CDR3 length equals 22 residues. J lost 4 bases, V lost 5 bases, and 26 bases had no gene match. CDR1 is SEHNR and CDR2 is FQNEAQ in the germline V gene (reference sequence). The CDR3 DNA is TGTGCCAGCAGCGCCTTTTTGTCGCGGGGGGGCTTCCCGGGTCGTGGCACCGGGGAGCTGTTTTTT. The encoded protein is CASSAFLSRGGFPGRGTGELFF.